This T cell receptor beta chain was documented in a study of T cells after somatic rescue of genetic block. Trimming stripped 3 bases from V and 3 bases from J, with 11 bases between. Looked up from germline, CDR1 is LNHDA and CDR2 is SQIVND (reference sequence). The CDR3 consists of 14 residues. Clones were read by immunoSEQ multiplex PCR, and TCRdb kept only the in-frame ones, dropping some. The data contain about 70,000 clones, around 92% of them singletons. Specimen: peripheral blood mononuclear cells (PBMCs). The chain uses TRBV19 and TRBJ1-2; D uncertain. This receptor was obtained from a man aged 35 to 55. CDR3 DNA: TGTGCCAGTAGTATTGTCAGAAACGACTATGGCTACACCTTC. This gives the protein CASSIVRNDYGYTF.